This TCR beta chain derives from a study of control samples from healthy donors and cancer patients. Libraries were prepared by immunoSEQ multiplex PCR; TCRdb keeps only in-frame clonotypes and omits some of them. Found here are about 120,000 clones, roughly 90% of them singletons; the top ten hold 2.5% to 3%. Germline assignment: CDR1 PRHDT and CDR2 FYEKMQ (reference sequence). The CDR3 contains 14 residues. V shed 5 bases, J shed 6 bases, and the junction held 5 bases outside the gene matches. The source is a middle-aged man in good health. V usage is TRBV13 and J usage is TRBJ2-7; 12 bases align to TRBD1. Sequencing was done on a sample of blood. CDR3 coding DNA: TGTGCCAGCAGCGCCCGGGACAGGGGGCTCGAGCAGTACTTC. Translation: CASSARDRGLEQYF.